The present TCR beta chain was sequenced within a study of T cell responses to AZD1222 COVID-19 vaccine. CDR1 and CDR2 (germline): LNHDA, SQIVND (reference sequence). The CDR3 is made up of 14 amino acids. V shed 7 bases, J shed 11 bases, and the junction held 15 bases outside the gene matches. Measured with immunoSEQ multiplex PCR; TCRdb has only the in-frame clones, and not every one. The table has about 82,000 clones, roughly 87% seen once. Concerning this clone itself: What it recognizes is unknown.

Overall study results and limits: Most donors were white British, females outnumbered males, and clonal diversity was possibly underestimated. When two AZD1222 doses had been given, Spike-specific TCR breadth and depth rose. Among vaccine-associated CD4 TCRs, coverage spanned spike, with dominance at 160-218 and 743-854. No day 14 peak samples; only post-peak repertoires were characterized.

The starting material was peripheral blood, obtained 28 days after the second AZD1222 dose. The rearrangement uses TRBV19 and TRBJ1-2, with 8 bases aligning to TRBD1. The TCR comes from an adult who received the AZD1222 COVID-19 vaccine. DNA for the CDR3: TGTGCCAGTAAAAACACAGGGGGACTATTGAGGTACACCTTC. Protein sequence: CASKNTGGLLRYTF.